This entry concerns a single T cell receptor (beta chain). These data are taken from a study of blood T cells in healthy people across ages. Through a sample-barcoded 5' primer and a J-beta primer mix, a second PCR was run for roughly 6 to 12 cycles. Every molecule of cDNA carried a tag from a template-switch adaptor with 12 random nucleotides. TCRdb reprocessed the 5' RACE reads via MiXCR and lists one record per CDR3 protein. The sample lists some 760,000 distinct CDR3 sequences, roughly 25% occurring once. Germline V gives CDR1 LGHNA, CDR2 YNFKEQ. V was trimmed by 6 bases and J by 4 bases, leaving 7 bases between them. This CDR3 is 13 amino acids long. These data also formed part of another study, on T cells of mothers and their children. This second study says: The output of TCR recombination is shaped by thymic selection similarly in related and unrelated pairs. Related mother-child pairs showed slightly higher but non-significant overlap than unrelated pairs.

The chain combines TRBV4-2 with TRBJ2-6; no reliable D call. This sequence was found in a boy younger than 18 in good health. Sequencing was done on a sample of blood. The CDR3 sequence: CASRQQGANVLTF. In DNA, the CDR3 is TGTGCCAGCAGGCAACAGGGGGCCAACGTCCTGACTTTC.